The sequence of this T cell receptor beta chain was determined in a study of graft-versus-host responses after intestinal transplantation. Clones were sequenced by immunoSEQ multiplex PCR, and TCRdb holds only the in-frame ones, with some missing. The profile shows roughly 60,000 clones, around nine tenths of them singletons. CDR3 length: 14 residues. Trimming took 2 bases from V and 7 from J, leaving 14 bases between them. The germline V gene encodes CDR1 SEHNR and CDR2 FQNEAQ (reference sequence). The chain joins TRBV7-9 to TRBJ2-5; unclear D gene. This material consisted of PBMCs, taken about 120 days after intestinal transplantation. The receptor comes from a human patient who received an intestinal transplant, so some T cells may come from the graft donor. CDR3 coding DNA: TGTGCCAGCAGCTTATCGTTGACGGCGTGGACCCAGTACTTC. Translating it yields CASSLSLTAWTQYF.